This T cell receptor (beta chain) appears in the sequencing data of a study of OX40 agonist ivuxolimab in advanced cancers. Study at large: Patients receiving dose escalation had hepatocellular carcinoma, melanoma, renal cell or head and neck cancer. It was permissible to have had prior anti-PD-1, anti-PD-L1 or anti-CTLA-4 therapy, and 40% had some. Study results and limitations: At doses 0.1 to 3.0 mg/kg, CD4+ and CD8+ clones expanded. Relatively little clonal expansion, among the lowest observed, appeared in partial responders at 0.1-3.0 mg/kg.

In the case of this clone: The antigen is not known.

Clones were sequenced by immunoSEQ multiplex PCR, and TCRdb holds only the in-frame ones, with some missing. The data contain some 42,000 clones, 75% to 90% of them singletons. Trimming pared 5 bases from V and 0 bases from J, leaving 11 bases between. The CDR3 totals 14 residues. The germline V gene has CDR1 SEHNR and CDR2 FQNEAQ (reference sequence). The TCR comes from an adult with an advanced solid tumor such as melanoma, head and neck, liver or kidney cancer. This chain joins TRBV7-9 and TRBJ2-7; D ambiguous. The source was CD4+ or CD8+ T cells sorted from blood, collected in a trial of the OX40 agonist ivuxolimab. DNA for the CDR3: TGTGCCAGCAGCCGGGCCTTGAGCTCCTACGAGCAGTACTTC. It translates to CASSRALSSYEQYF.